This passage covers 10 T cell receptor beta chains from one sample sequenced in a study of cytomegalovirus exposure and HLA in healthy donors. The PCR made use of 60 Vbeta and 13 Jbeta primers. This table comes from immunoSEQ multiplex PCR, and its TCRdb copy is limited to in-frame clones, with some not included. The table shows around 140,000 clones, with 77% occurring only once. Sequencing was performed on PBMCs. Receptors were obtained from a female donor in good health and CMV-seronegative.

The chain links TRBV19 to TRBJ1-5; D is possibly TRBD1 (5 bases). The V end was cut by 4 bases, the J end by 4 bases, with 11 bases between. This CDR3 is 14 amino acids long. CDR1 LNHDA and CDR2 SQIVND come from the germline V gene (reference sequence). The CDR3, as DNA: TGTGCCAGTAGTACAGGGTTTGAGAATCAGCCCCAGCATTTT. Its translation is CASSTGFENQPQHF.

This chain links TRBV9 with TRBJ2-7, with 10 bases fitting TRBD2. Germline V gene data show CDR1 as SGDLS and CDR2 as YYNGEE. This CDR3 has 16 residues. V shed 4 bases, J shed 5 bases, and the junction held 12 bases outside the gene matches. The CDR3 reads CASSNPSGAGGNEQYF. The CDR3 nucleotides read TGTGCCAGCAGCAACCCGAGCGGAGCGGGGGGGAACGAGCAGTACTTC.

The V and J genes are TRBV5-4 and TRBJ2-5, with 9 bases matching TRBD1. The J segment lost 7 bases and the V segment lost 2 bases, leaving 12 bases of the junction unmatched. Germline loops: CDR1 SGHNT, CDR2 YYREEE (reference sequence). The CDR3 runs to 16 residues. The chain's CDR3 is CASSLPFSGQGTTQYF. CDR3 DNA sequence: TGTGCCAGCAGCTTACCTTTCTCGGGACAGGGAACGACCCAGTACTTC. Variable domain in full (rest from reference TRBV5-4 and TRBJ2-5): ETGVTQSPTHLIKTRGQQVTLRCSSQSGHNTVSWYQQALGQGPQFIFQYYREEENGRGNFPPRFSGLQFPNYSSELNVNALELDDSALYLCASSLPFSGQGTTQYFGPGTRLLVL.

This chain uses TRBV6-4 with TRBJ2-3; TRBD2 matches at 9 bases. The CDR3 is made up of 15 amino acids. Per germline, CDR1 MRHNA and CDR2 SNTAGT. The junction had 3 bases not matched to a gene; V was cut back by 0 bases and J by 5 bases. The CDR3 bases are TGTGCCAGCAGTGACTCGCGGGGGGGCCGAGATACGCAGTATTTT. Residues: CASSDSRGGRDTQYF.

The DNA for the CDR3 is TGTGCCAGCAACCTCGGGACAGCGAGAAAGGAGACCCAGTACTTC. It specifies CASNLGTARKETQYF. V is TRBV6-5 and J is TRBJ2-5; 7 positions agree with TRBD1. There are 15 residues in the CDR3. Germline loops: CDR1 MNHEY, CDR2 SVGAGI. The ends lost 7 bases at V and 5 bases at J; junction bases unmatched: 13.

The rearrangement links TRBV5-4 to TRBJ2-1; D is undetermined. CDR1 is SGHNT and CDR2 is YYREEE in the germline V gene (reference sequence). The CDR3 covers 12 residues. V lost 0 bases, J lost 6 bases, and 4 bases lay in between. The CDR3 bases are TGTGCCAGCAGCTTGGCGAGCAATGAGCAGTTCTTC. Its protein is CASSLASNEQFF.

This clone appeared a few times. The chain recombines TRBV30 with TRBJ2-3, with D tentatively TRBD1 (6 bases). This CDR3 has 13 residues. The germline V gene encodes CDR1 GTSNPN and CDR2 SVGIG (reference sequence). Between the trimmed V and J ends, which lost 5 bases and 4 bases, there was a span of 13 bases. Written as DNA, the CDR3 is TGTGCCTGGTCCTTACAGGGTTCAGATACGCAGTATTTT. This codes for CAWSLQGSDTQYF.

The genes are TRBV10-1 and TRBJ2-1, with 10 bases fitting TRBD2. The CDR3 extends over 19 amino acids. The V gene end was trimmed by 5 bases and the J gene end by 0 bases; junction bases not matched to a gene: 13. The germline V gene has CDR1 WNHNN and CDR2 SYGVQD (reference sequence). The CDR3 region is CASSPGVAGGLSSYNEQFF. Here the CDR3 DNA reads TGCGCCAGCAGTCCCGGGGTAGCGGGAGGCCTGAGCTCCTACAATGAGCAGTTCTTC.

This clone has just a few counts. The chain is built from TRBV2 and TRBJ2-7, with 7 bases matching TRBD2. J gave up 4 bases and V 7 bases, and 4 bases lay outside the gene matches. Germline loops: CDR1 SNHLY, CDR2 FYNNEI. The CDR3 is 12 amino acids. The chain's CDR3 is CASTSSGYEQYF. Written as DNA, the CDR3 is TGTGCCAGCACGTCTAGCGGTTACGAGCAGTACTTC.

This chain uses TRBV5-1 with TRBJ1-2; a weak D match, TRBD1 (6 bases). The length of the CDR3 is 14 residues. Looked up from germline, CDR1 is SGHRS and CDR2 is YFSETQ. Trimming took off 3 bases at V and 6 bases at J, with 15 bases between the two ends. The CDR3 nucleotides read TGCGCCAGCAGCTCCGGCGGGGGGGCGGATGGCTACACCTTC. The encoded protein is CASSSGGGADGYTF.